The source of this T cell receptor beta chain is a study of T cells after yellow fever vaccination. Across the whole study: Where fractions had low cell numbers, libraries were prepared from them with the SMART-Seq v4 Ultra Low Input RNA kit. Overall study findings and caveats: Peaking faster, on day 5 versus 15, the secondary response was nonetheless weaker.

Notes on this clonotype: Its antigen is as yet unknown.

Via MiXCR, TCRdb re-called the 5' RACE reads, giving one row per CDR3 protein. Of roughly 300,000 distinct CDR3 sequences detected, roughly 6.8% appear once; the ten largest clones hold over 15%. Germline CDR1 MRHNA, CDR2 SNTAGT. The V end was cut by 8 bases, the J end by 4 bases, with 5 bases between. The CDR3 sequence is 11 residues long. The sequencing here drew on PBMCs, taken 35 to 50 days after the first yellow fever vaccination. The chain joins TRBV6-4 to TRBJ2-2; the D gene is possibly TRBD2 (5 bases). The sequence derives from a man in his late teens or twenties who received the YFV17D yellow fever vaccine. CDR3 coding DNA: TGTGCCAGCGGAGGCACCGGGGAGCTGTTTTTT. Translating it yields CASGGTGELFF.